A single sample is the source of the 21 T cell receptor beta chains below, sequenced in a study of early T cells in non-severe SARS-CoV-2 infection. A single record per CDR3 protein comes from TCRdb applying MiXCR to the 5' RACE reads. The table lists fewer than 80,000 distinct CDR3 sequences, 3.5% to 6% of them singletons, with roughly 3.7% in the top ten. Source: whole blood, taken at baseline. The source of these receptors is an adult who was a healthcare worker with PCR-confirmed SARS-CoV-2 infection or an uninfected control (not recorded which). The donor label of this sample is uncertain.

This clonotype appeared a few times. V is TRBV3-1 and J is TRBJ1-1; D ambiguous. Trimming stripped 2 bases from V and 1 base from J, with 8 bases between. The germline CDR1 and CDR2 sequences are LGHDT and YNNKEL (reference sequence). CDR3 length: 14 amino acids. The CDR3 loop reads CASSQPIQNTEAFF. The DNA for the CDR3 is TGTGCCAGCAGCCAACCCATCCAGAACACTGAAGCTTTCTTT.

A remark on this clonotype: This may arise from a read error, as a much more abundant clone is one base away. This sequence joins TRBV7-2 and TRBJ2-5, with D perhaps matching TRBD2 (5 bases). Germline V gene data show CDR1 as SGHTA and CDR2 as FQGNSA. The CDR3 has 13 amino acids. The CDR3 bases are TGTGCCAGCAGCTTTGTCGGGAAAGAGTCCCAGTACTTC. This sequence encodes CASSFVGKESQYF. Together with reference TRBV7-2 and TRBJ2-5, the CDR3 gives the full variable domain: GAGVSQSPSNKVTEKGKDVELRCDPISGHTALYWYRQSLGQGLEFLIYFQGNSAPDKSGLPSDRFSAERTGGSVSTLTIQRTQQEDSAVYLCASSFVGKESQYFGPGTRLLVL.

This clonotype has a handful of counts. The rearrangement joins TRBV3-1 to TRBJ1-5, with D hard to call. This CDR3 is 13 amino acids long. The germline gives CDR1 LGHDT, CDR2 YNNKEL (reference sequence). Trimming took off 4 bases at V and 9 bases at J, with 13 bases between the two ends. This CDR3 is CASSPQPNSPQHF. CDR3 bases: TGTGCCAGCAGCCCACAGCCTAACTCGCCCCAGCATTTT.

This clonotype was recorded many times. The chain has TRBV10-2 and TRBJ2-3, with D maybe TRBD1 (6 bases). Germline V gene sequence: CDR1 WSHSY, CDR2 SAAADI. V lost 6 bases and J 6 bases, leaving 13 bases between the germline ends. The CDR3 extends over 13 amino acids. DNA of the CDR3: TGCGCCAGCAGGCACAGGGTTCGTGATACGCAGTATTTT. This encodes CASRHRVRDTQYF.

This clonotype has only a few counts. The rearrangement links TRBV6-1 to TRBJ2-5, with D unclear. Trimming removed 0 bases from V and 0 bases from J, with 8 bases in between. CDR3 length equals 15 residues. Germline V gives CDR1 MNHNS, CDR2 SASEGT. Written as DNA, the CDR3 is TGTGCCAGCAGTGAAGCTGGTACTTACCAAGAGACCCAGTACTTC. Translated, it gives CASSEAGTYQETQYF.

This clonotype was seen many times. The V gene is TRBV5-6, the J gene TRBJ2-1; D remains ambiguous. The germline V and J ends were trimmed by 2 bases and 2 bases, with 2 bases remaining between them. Per germline, CDR1 SGHDT and CDR2 YYEEEE. The CDR3 is 12 residues long. As DNA, the CDR3 is TGTGCCAGCAGCTTTCCCTACAATGAGCAGTTCTTC. Protein product: CASSFPYNEQFF.

This chain links TRBV4-3 with TRBJ2-3; 10 bases are a match to TRBD1. Germline trimming cut 4 bases from V and 7 bases from J; bases unmatched to any gene: 8. Germline V gene sequence: CDR1 LGHNA, CDR2 YSLEER. This CDR3 has 15 residues. CDR3 nucleotides: TGCGCCAGCAGCCCCGGGACAGGGGCAATCCATACGCAGTATTTT. This sequence encodes CASSPGTGAIHTQYF.

This clonotype was recorded at least ten times. The chain is built from TRBV9 and TRBJ2-7; D possibly uses TRBD1 or TRBD2 (5 bases each). The germline V and J ends were trimmed by 0 bases and 2 bases, with 21 bases remaining between them. CDR1 SGDLS and CDR2 YYNGEE come from the germline V gene. The CDR3 contains 18 residues. The CDR3 DNA follows: TGTGCCAGCAGCGTAGCGAAAGGAGGACACCCGCAAACCTACGAGCAGTACTTC. Its translation is CASSVAKGGHPQTYEQYF. The full variable domain, rest sourced from reference TRBV9 and TRBJ2-7, is DSGVTQTPKHLITATGQRVTLRCSPRSGDLSVYWYQQSLDQGLQFLIQYYNGEERAKGNILERFSAQQFPDLHSELNLSSLELGDSALYFCASSVAKGGHPQTYEQYFGPGTRLTVT.

In this sample, this clonotype turned up a few times. J is TRBJ2-3 and V is TRBV10-3; 10 nucleotides line up with TRBD1. The germline V gene has CDR1 ENHRY and CDR2 SYGVKD. The CDR3 has 18 amino acids. Losses at the gene ends were 4 bases for V and 5 bases for J; bases not matched to a gene: 15. The CDR3 sequence is CAISGVSPGQGFGDTQYF. The CDR3 DNA sequence: TGTGCCATCAGTGGCGTCTCCCCGGGACAGGGGTTTGGAGATACGCAGTATTTT.

At least ten counts were recorded for this clonotype. V is TRBV2 and J is TRBJ1-1; TRBD1 might be the D (5 bases). This CDR3 has 13 residues. V dropped 5 bases and J dropped 1 base, with 8 bases sitting between them. The V gene's germline CDR1 is SNHLY and CDR2 FYNNEI. The DNA of the CDR3 is TGTGCCAGCAGTCCGACAGAGAACACTGAAGCTTTCTTT. Protein: CASSPTENTEAFF.

Only a few counts were recorded for this clonotype. The chain recombines TRBV11-2 with TRBJ1-2; no clear D. Trimming took 3 bases from V and 2 from J, leaving 10 bases between them. The CDR3 has 14 residues. Germline-derived CDR1 and CDR2 are SGHAT and FQNNGV. The CDR3: CASSLQTLNYGYTF. The CDR3 nucleotides are TGTGCCAGCAGCTTGCAGACCCTCAACTATGGCTACACCTTC.

The V call is TRBV11-2, the J call TRBJ2-5; no firm D call. CDR1 is SGHAT and CDR2 is FQNNGV in the germline V gene. With 5 bases removed from V and 5 bases from J, the gap between germline ends came to 18 bases. The CDR3 loop spans 15 amino acids. This chain's CDR3 is CASSPYASVRETQYF. In nucleotides, the CDR3 is TGTGCCAGCAGCCCCTACGCCTCAGTGAGGGAGACCCAGTACTTC.

The CDR3 sequence: CASRTGGLETQYF. The CDR3 DNA is TGTGCCAGCAGGACAGGGGGTTTAGAGACCCAGTACTTC. The chain recombines TRBV28 with TRBJ2-5, with 9 bases identical to TRBD1. The CDR3 runs 13 residues. V lost 6 bases and J lost 4; bases outside the gene matches: 3. Per the germline V gene, CDR1 is MDHEN and CDR2 is SYDVKM. Variable domain in full (rest from reference TRBV28 and TRBJ2-5): DVKVTQSSRYLVKRTGEKVFLECVQDMDHENMFWYRQDPGLGLRLIYFSYDVKMKEKGDIPEGYSVSREKKERFSLILESASTNQTSMYLCASRTGGLETQYFGPGTRLLVL.

At least ten counts were recorded for this clonotype. J is TRBJ1-2 and V is TRBV5-6, with TRBD1 matching 10 bases. V was clipped by 0 bases and J by 5 bases; unmatched bases: 4. CDR1 and CDR2 from the germline V gene are SGHDT and YYEEEE. This CDR3 spans 15 amino acids. This CDR3 reads CASSLEPGQGYGYTF. CDR3 sequence (DNA): TGTGCCAGCAGCTTGGAACCGGGACAGGGGTATGGCTACACCTTC. Supplemented by reference TRBV5-6 and TRBJ1-2, the full variable domain reads DAGVTQSPTHLIKTRGQQVTLRCSPKSGHDTVSWYQQALGQGPQFIFQYYEEEERQRGNFPDRFSGHQFPNYSSELNVNALLLGDSALYLCASSLEPGQGYGYTFGSGTRLTVV.

There are many counts of this clonotype. The chain is built from TRBV10-3 and TRBJ2-7, with 8 bases aligning to TRBD1. CDR1 is ENHRY, CDR2 SYGVKD, per germline. The length of the CDR3 is 15 residues. Trimming took 3 bases from V and 3 from J; bases not matched to a gene: 7. This CDR3 reads CAISDLTGGSYEQYF. CDR3 nucleotide sequence: TGTGCCATCAGTGATCTAACAGGGGGTAGCTACGAGCAGTACTTC.

This clonotype appeared many times. The chain employs TRBV10-3 and TRBJ2-3; a possible D gene is TRBD2 (5 bases). V shed 4 bases and J shed 1 base, with 12 bases lying between them. In germline, CDR1 is ENHRY, CDR2 SYGVKD. The CDR3 is made up of 15 amino acids. In nucleotides, the CDR3 is TGTGCCATCAGTGGCATCAGCGGAGGCACAGATACGCAGTATTTT. It encodes CAISGISGGTDTQYF.

This clonotype was observed many times. The chain links TRBV10-2 to TRBJ1-1; tentatively, D is TRBD1 (6 bases). Looked up from germline, CDR1 is WSHSY and CDR2 is SAAADI. Trimming removed 6 bases from V and 2 bases from J, with 7 bases in between. The CDR3 runs to 12 residues. CDR3 sequence reads: CASRQGNTEAFF. In nucleotides, the CDR3 is TGCGCCAGCAGACAGGGTAACACTGAAGCTTTCTTT.

This clonotype appeared many times. The chain couples TRBV7-9 to TRBJ1-6; 8 positions match TRBD1. The CDR3 totals 16 residues. The V segment lost 3 bases and the J segment 6 bases; nucleotides outside the gene matches: 7. Germline V CDR1 and CDR2: SEHNR, FQNEAQ (reference sequence). CDR3 nucleotide sequence: TGTGCCAGCAGCTTGAGGCAGGGGGCTCCTAATTCACCCCTCCACTTT. Its translation is CASSLRQGAPNSPLHF.

There are many counts of this clonotype. J is TRBJ1-1 and V is TRBV7-8; the D is unclear. CDR1 SGHVS and CDR2 FQNEAQ come from the germline V gene. V was clipped by 1 base and J by 2 bases, with 11 bases between them. The CDR3 is made up of 15 amino acids. The CDR3 coding sequence is TGTGCCAGCAGCTTAGATGAGGGAATAAACACTGAAGCTTTCTTT. This translates into CASSLDEGINTEAFF.

This sequence joins TRBV7-2 and TRBJ2-7; 9 nucleotides agree with TRBD2. CDR3 length equals 14 residues. Germline CDR1 is SGHTA and CDR2 is FQGNSA. Losses at the gene ends were 8 bases for V and 5 bases for J; bases not matched to a gene: 10. The CDR3 spells CASLAAGGPHEQYF. In DNA form, the CDR3 reads TGTGCCAGCCTAGCGGCGGGGGGGCCCCACGAGCAGTACTTC.

The chain joins TRBV2 to TRBJ2-1; TRBD1 matches at 8 bases. Trimming at V came to 7 bases and at J to 9 bases, leaving 11 bases not matched to a gene. CDR1 and CDR2 from the germline V gene are SNHLY and FYNNEI. The CDR3 has 14 amino acids. Written as DNA, the CDR3 is TGTGCCAGCATCGAAGAGACAGGGGTCACTGAGCAGTTCTTC. Translation: CASIEETGVTEQFF.